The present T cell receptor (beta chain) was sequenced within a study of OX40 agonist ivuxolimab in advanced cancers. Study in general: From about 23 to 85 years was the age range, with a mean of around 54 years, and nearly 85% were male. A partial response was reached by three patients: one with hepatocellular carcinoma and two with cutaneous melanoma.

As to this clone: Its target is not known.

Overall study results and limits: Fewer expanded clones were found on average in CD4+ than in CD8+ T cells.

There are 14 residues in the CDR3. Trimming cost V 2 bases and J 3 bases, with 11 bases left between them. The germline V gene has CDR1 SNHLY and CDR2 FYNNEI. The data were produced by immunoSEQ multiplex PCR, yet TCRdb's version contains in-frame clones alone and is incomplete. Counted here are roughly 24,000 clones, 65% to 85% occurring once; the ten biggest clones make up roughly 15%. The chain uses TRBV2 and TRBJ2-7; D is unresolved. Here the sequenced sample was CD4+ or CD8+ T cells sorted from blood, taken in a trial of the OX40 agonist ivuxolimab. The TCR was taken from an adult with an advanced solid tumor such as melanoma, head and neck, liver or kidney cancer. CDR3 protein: CASSEWSTVYEQYF. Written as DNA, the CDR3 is TGTGCCAGCAGTGAATGGTCGACCGTCTACGAGCAGTACTTC.